This T cell receptor (beta chain) comes out of a study of spatial heterogeneity in lung cancer. TCRdb ran MiXCR on the 5' RACE reads and lists one entry per CDR3 protein. The data show 90,000 to 95,000 distinct CDR3 sequences, approximately 12% seen once. This clonotype was detected ten times or more. As to time point: sample taken at primary tumor resection. The approximately 79 donors had untreated early-stage non-small cell lung cancer. Whole RNA was taken from tumor, nontumor lung or frozen PBMC; it was then sequenced unsorted. CDR3 length: 12 amino acids. With 4 bases removed from V and 9 bases from J, the gap between germline ends came to 10 bases. The germline CDR1 and CDR2 sequences are SGHTA and FQGNSA.

The sequence was collected from a male donor with early-stage non-small cell lung cancer. The sequencing here drew on PBMCs, taken at surgery. The V gene is TRBV7-2, the J gene TRBJ2-1; a possible D gene is TRBD2 (5 bases). The CDR3 here is CASSSSAGEQFF. CDR3 in DNA: TGTGCCAGCAGCTCTTCCGCGGGTGAGCAGTTCTTC.